The source of this T cell receptor beta chain is a study of T cells after yellow fever vaccination. General study findings and limits: Abundant clonotypes from the bulk population could have been carried over as contaminants into FACS-sorted repertoires.

This CDR3 is built from 14 residues. Per the germline V gene, CDR1 is SNHLY and CDR2 is FYNNEI. After removal of 7 bases from V and 4 bases from J, the junction contained 6 bases not matched to a gene. One entry per CDR3 protein, called by TCRdb with MiXCR from the 5' RACE reads. Of approximately 170,000 distinct CDR3 sequences in the sample, approximately 10% are singletons; the top ten hold 35% to 40%. This clonotype occurred a few times. Its antigen is unidentified. V and J are TRBV2 and TRBJ2-7; 11 nucleotides agree with TRBD2. The sequence was collected from a man aged 18 to 29 who received the YFV17D yellow fever vaccine. Source: CD8+ T cells sorted from PBMCs, taken 15 days after the yellow fever booster vaccination. In nucleotides, the CDR3 is TGTGCCAGCACCTTAGCGGGGGGGCTTTACGAGCAGTACTTC. It translates to CASTLAGGLYEQYF.